This passage covers 31 T cell receptor beta chains from one sample sequenced in a study of cytomegalovirus exposure and HLA in healthy donors. 60 Vbeta and 13 Jbeta primers were used in PCR. TCRdb keeps only in-frame clones here, not all; method: immunoSEQ multiplex PCR. Of around 180,000 clones listed, approximately 88% are singletons. The sample consisted of PBMCs. Receptor source: a boy aged 2 to 10 in good health and CMV-seronegative.

The chain uses TRBV7-2 and TRBJ2-5; 7 positions agree with TRBD2. V dropped 5 bases and J dropped 4; count of bases not matched to a gene: 4. Germline CDR1 is SGHTA and CDR2 is FQGNSA. The length of the CDR3 is 13 residues. CDR3 in amino acids: CASSSGEAETQYF. As DNA, the CDR3 is TGTGCCAGCAGCAGCGGGGAGGCAGAGACCCAGTACTTC.

This clone was detected once. DNA of the CDR3: TGTGCCAGCAGCTTTCTAGCGGAGAACACCGGGGAGCTGTTTTTT. Its protein is CASSFLAENTGELFF. The chain has TRBV7-6 and TRBJ2-2, with 7 bases lining up with TRBD2. CDR1 and CDR2 from the germline V gene are SGHVS and FNYEAQ. This CDR3 region has 15 residues. V was pared by 3 bases and J by 1 base, with 2 bases of the junction left unmatched.

The J gene is TRBJ2-1, the V gene TRBV29-1; 9 positions agree with TRBD2. Trimming removed 3 bases from V and 9 bases from J; junction bases left unmatched: 12. The CDR3 has 15 amino acids. The V gene's germline CDR1 is SQVTM and CDR2 ANQGSEA. The CDR3 loop is CSVDRGSGSEGEQFF. CDR3 nucleotides: TGCAGCGTTGATCGGGGTAGCGGGAGTGAGGGTGAGCAGTTCTTC.

This clone has just a few counts. J is TRBJ1-5 and V is TRBV6-1; D is unclear. This CDR3 contains 14 residues. CDR1 and CDR2 (germline): MNHNS, SASEGT. V lost 4 bases and J 2 bases, leaving 9 bases between the germline ends. Here the CDR3 reads CASSVWGGNQPQHF. Written as DNA, the CDR3 is TGTGCCAGCAGTGTATGGGGAGGCAATCAGCCCCAGCATTTT.

The chain links TRBV6-6 to TRBJ1-1, with D uncertain. Germline CDR1 MNHNY, CDR2 SVGAGI (reference sequence). The CDR3 has 12 residues. Trimming removed 5 bases at V and 10 bases at J, with 14 bases between. In DNA form, the CDR3 reads TGTGCCAGCAGTGTCGAAGCCGCGGGAGCTTTCTTT. Translated: CASSVEAAGAFF.

The chain combines TRBV28 with TRBJ2-7; tentatively, D is TRBD2 (6 bases). The germline gives CDR1 MDHEN, CDR2 SYDVKM. V gave up 5 bases and J gave up 0 bases, with 8 bases separating them. The CDR3 has 13 amino acids. In DNA form, the CDR3 reads TGTGCCAGCAGTCGGGGGAGCTCCTACGAGCAGTACTTC. Amino acids: CASSRGSSYEQYF.

The J gene is TRBJ2-3, the V gene TRBV10-1; D not certain. Germline assignment: CDR1 WNHNN and CDR2 SYGVQD (reference sequence). This CDR3 is built from 12 residues. Trimming shortened V by 3 bases and J by 5 bases, and 6 bases separated the two germline ends. CDR3: CASSDLLDTQYF. CDR3 nucleotide sequence: TGCGCCAGCAGTGACTTACTAGATACGCAGTATTTT.

The chain uses TRBV28 and TRBJ1-4; no reliable D call. V shed 5 bases and J shed 7 bases, with 17 bases lying between them. The CDR3 runs to 15 residues. Germline values: CDR1 MDHEN, CDR2 SYDVKM. The CDR3 DNA follows: TGTGCCAGCAGTCCTCTCTTCGTCGGCGGTGAAAAACTGTTTTTT. Amino acids: CASSPLFVGGEKLFF.

The V call is TRBV29-1, the J call TRBJ1-3, with 7 bases fitting TRBD1. The length of the CDR3 is 14 residues. V was pared by 3 bases and J by 2 bases, with 4 bases of the junction left unmatched. In germline, CDR1 is SQVTM, CDR2 ANQGSEA. CDR3 sequence (DNA): TGCAGCGTTGATGCCGACAGGGCTGGAAACACCATATATTTT. This encodes CSVDADRAGNTIYF. Supplemented by reference TRBV29-1 and TRBJ1-3, the full variable domain reads SAVISQKPSRDICQRGTSLTIQCQVDSQVTMMFWYRQQPGQSLTLIATANQGSEATYESGFVIDKFPISRPNLTFSTLTVSNMSPEDSSIYLCSVDADRAGNTIYFGEGSWLTVV.

J is TRBJ2-1 and V is TRBV18, with 11 bases lining up with TRBD2. V lost 5 bases, J lost 3 bases, and 3 bases stayed unmatched. The CDR3 length is 15 residues. Germline V gives CDR1 KGHSH, CDR2 LQKENI. CDR3 DNA: TGTGCCAGCTCATCTAGCGGGGGGATCTACAATGAGCAGTTCTTC. It yields the protein CASSSSGGIYNEQFF.

This chain links TRBV18 with TRBJ1-4, with TRBD1 as a possible D gene (6 bases). The V gene lost 5 bases and the J gene lost 8 bases, with 15 bases spanning the gap. This CDR3 is built from 14 residues. Germline V gene data show CDR1 as KGHSH and CDR2 as LQKENI. CDR3 amino acids: CASSNLGAKEKLFF. DNA of the CDR3: TGTGCCAGCTCAAATCTGGGGGCGAAAGAAAAACTGTTTTTT.

The chain recombines TRBV7-9 with TRBJ2-1; maybe TRBD1 (5 bases). Trimming removed 3 bases from V and 5 bases from J, with 11 bases in between. Looked up from germline, CDR1 is SEHNR and CDR2 is FQNEAQ (reference sequence). The length of the CDR3 is 14 residues. The CDR3 sequence is CASSLSRANNEQFF. CDR3 sequence (DNA): TGTGCCAGCAGCTTGTCCAGGGCCAACAATGAGCAGTTCTTC.

The chain links TRBV4-2 to TRBJ2-2; unclear D gene. The ends were cut back, 0 bases at V and 6 bases at J, with 14 bases in the middle. CDR3 size: 16 residues. Germline-derived CDR1 and CDR2 are LGHNA and YNFKEQ. In DNA, the CDR3 is TGTGCCAGCAGCCAAGATCGCCCCCCCCGAGCCGGGGAGCTGTTTTTT. It translates to CASSQDRPPRAGELFF.

The rearrangement uses TRBV10-2 and TRBJ2-1; 8 bases agree with TRBD2. Germline V gene lookup returns CDR1 WSHSY and CDR2 SAAADI. J gave up 0 bases and V 8 bases, and 6 bases lay outside the gene matches. This CDR3 is 15 amino acids long. The CDR3 here is CASVFGTSSYNEQFF. The CDR3 nucleotides are TGCGCCAGCGTGTTCGGGACTAGCTCCTACAATGAGCAGTTCTTC.

This chain joins TRBV2 and TRBJ1-2; maybe TRBD1 (5 bases). The CDR3 has 11 amino acids. Germline CDR1 reads SNHLY; CDR2 reads FYNNEI. Trimming removed 7 bases from V and 4 bases from J, with 7 bases in between. The CDR3 nucleotides read TGTGCCAGCAAAGGGGCCTATGGCTACACCTTC. Protein: CASKGAYGYTF.

The CDR3: CASSQDRRSTGELFF. The CDR3 nucleotides read TGCGCCAGCAGCCAAGATCGCAGGTCCACCGGGGAGCTGTTTTTT. V and J are TRBV4-1 and TRBJ2-2; D not certain. Germline V gives CDR1 MGHRA, CDR2 YSYEKL. The CDR3 length is 15 residues. The V gene lost 0 bases and the J gene lost 4 bases, with 9 bases spanning the gap.

The V gene is TRBV6-6, the J gene TRBJ1-1; TRBD1 matches 7 bases. The CDR3 has 16 amino acids. From germline, CDR1 is MNHNY and CDR2 SVGAGI (reference sequence). V was pared by 1 base and J by 2 bases, with 7 bases of the junction left unmatched. The CDR3 DNA reads TGTGCCAGCAGTTACTTGGAACAGGGGTTCAACACTGAAGCTTTCTTT. It is translated as CASSYLEQGFNTEAFF.

The V call is TRBV29-1, the J call TRBJ2-3; D ambiguous. The CDR3 is made up of 10 amino acids. Germline lookup yields CDR1 SQVTM and CDR2 ANQGSEA. The V end lost 4 bases, the J end lost 4 bases, and 3 bases lay between the germline ends. The DNA for the CDR3 is TGCAGCGTTGTAGCAGATACGCAGTATTTT. This gives the protein CSVVADTQYF.

The rearrangement links TRBV30 to TRBJ2-1; D is possibly TRBD2 (7 bases). Germline V gives CDR1 GTSNPN, CDR2 SVGIG (reference sequence). The V end was cut by 5 bases, the J end by 0 bases, with 20 bases between. This CDR3 region has 17 residues. The CDR3 spells CAWGYGGAPSSYNEQFF. The DNA of the CDR3 is TGTGCCTGGGGCTATGGGGGGGCCCCGAGCTCCTACAATGAGCAGTTCTTC.

The chain's CDR3 is CASRDRGRGGIQYF. DNA of the CDR3: TGTGCCAGCAGGGACAGGGGTCGGGGGGGCATTCAGTACTTC. This chain uses TRBV25-1 with TRBJ2-4; perhaps TRBD1 as D (9 bases). Trimming took 6 bases from V and 9 from J, leaving 18 bases between them. This CDR3 is 14 amino acids long. Germline-derived CDR1 and CDR2 are MGHDK and SYGVNS.

The genes are TRBV12-5 and TRBJ1-2; D remains unclear. V lost 5 bases and J 2 bases, leaving 15 bases between the germline ends. CDR1 LGHNT and CDR2 FRNRAP come from the germline V gene. The CDR3 runs 15 residues. Here the CDR3 reads CASGPTTRVNYGYTF. DNA for the CDR3: TGTGCTAGTGGTCCTACGACACGAGTAAACTATGGCTACACCTTC.

The rearrangement uses TRBV7-3 and TRBJ2-7; D is ambiguous. The CDR3 covers 15 residues. Germline V lookup: CDR1 SGHTA, CDR2 FQGTGA. The V end was cut by 3 bases, the J end by 2 bases, with 14 bases between. DNA for the CDR3: TGTGCCAGCAGCTTCCTGAGACTCCCCGCCTACGAGCAGTACTTC. It translates to CASSFLRLPAYEQYF.

This clone appeared a few times. J is TRBJ1-1 and V is TRBV2; the D is unclear. The CDR3 is made up of 15 amino acids. Germline assignment: CDR1 SNHLY and CDR2 FYNNEI. V was pared by 5 bases and J by 1 base, with 14 bases between. CDR3 bases: TGTGCCAGCAGTCAAACCGGGATAAGGAACACTGAAGCTTTCTTT. Residues: CASSQTGIRNTEAFF.

The chain uses TRBV7-9 and TRBJ2-1; 9 positions agree with TRBD2. Germline V lookup: CDR1 SEHNR, CDR2 FQNEAQ (reference sequence). CDR3 length equals 19 residues. J gave up 0 bases and V 5 bases, and 14 bases lay outside the gene matches. The CDR3 loop reads CASSTVAGARSSSYNEQFF. CDR3 bases: TGTGCCAGCAGCACTGTAGCGGGGGCACGATCAAGCTCCTACAATGAGCAGTTCTTC.

V is TRBV12-5 and J is TRBJ2-4, with D perhaps matching TRBD2 (7 bases). CDR1 is LGHNT, CDR2 FRNRAP, per germline. This CDR3 region has 14 residues. Trimming removed 6 bases at V and 2 bases at J, with 11 bases between. The CDR3 DNA is TGTGCTAGTGGGGCGGGGGCTACCAAAAACATTCAGTACTTC. Its protein is CASGAGATKNIQYF.

The chain recombines TRBV4-1 with TRBJ1-1, with a weak D call TRBD1 (5 bases). The CDR3 loop spans 17 amino acids. V dropped 0 bases and J dropped 0 bases, with 14 bases sitting between them. Germline V gene lookup returns CDR1 MGHRA and CDR2 YSYEKL. The CDR3 coding sequence is TGCGCCAGCAGCCAAGATGCGGGGGAAGGGGTGAACACTGAAGCTTTCTTT. Amino acid sequence: CASSQDAGEGVNTEAFF.

The V gene is TRBV27, the J gene TRBJ2-2; D is unclear. The ends were cut back, 5 bases at V and 8 bases at J, with 9 bases in the middle. CDR3 length: 12 residues. The germline V gene encodes CDR1 MNHEY and CDR2 SMNVEV (reference sequence). CDR3 amino acids: CASSPSPGELFF. CDR3 nucleotides: TGTGCCAGCAGTCCAAGCCCTGGGGAGCTGTTTTTT.

The CDR3 loop reads CASRPPGTLTEAFF. CDR3 DNA sequence: TGTGCCAGCAGGCCCCCAGGGACTCTCACTGAAGCTTTCTTT. The J gene is TRBJ1-1, the V gene TRBV7-9; D possibly corresponds to TRBD1 (5 bases). The CDR3 consists of 14 residues. Deletions cut 6 bases from V and 4 bases from J, with 15 bases between. Germline V CDR1 and CDR2: SEHNR, FQNEAQ (reference sequence).

V and J are TRBV18 and TRBJ1-1; TRBD1 matches at 8 bases. This CDR3 spans 13 amino acids. Germline trimming cut 6 bases from V and 4 bases from J; bases unmatched to any gene: 4. In germline, CDR1 is KGHSH, CDR2 LQKENI. The CDR3 here is CASSDTGGTEAFF. DNA of the CDR3: TGTGCCAGCTCCGATACAGGGGGCACTGAAGCTTTCTTT.

This clone was seen a few times. The chain recombines TRBV9 with TRBJ1-2; 11 bases line up with TRBD1. The J segment lost 7 bases and the V segment lost 2 bases, leaving 10 bases of the junction unmatched. The CDR3 is 16 amino acids. Germline V lookup: CDR1 SGDLS, CDR2 YYNGEE. The CDR3 nucleotides read TGTGCCAGCAGCGTGTCCGGGACAGGGGGATCGGCTGGCTACACCTTC. This translates into CASSVSGTGGSAGYTF.

J is TRBJ2-3 and V is TRBV6-5; TRBD2 matches at 10 bases. The junction had 5 bases not matched to a gene; V was cut back by 0 bases and J by 5 bases. This CDR3 contains 16 residues. Germline values: CDR1 MNHEY, CDR2 SVGAGI. CDR3 protein: CASSYSSLAGEDTQYF. The DNA for the CDR3 is TGTGCCAGCAGTTACTCGAGTCTAGCGGGGGAAGATACGCAGTATTTT.